The TCR beta chain under discussion was sequenced for a study of beta chain features in type 1 diabetes. Points on this clone: Antigen: not known.

Each donor gave one heparinised blood draw averaging around 120 mL. Sorting that relied on CD45RO/CCR7/CD25/CD127/CD95/CD27 yielded CD4+ naive, central memory, regulatory and stem cell-like memory cells. Every isolated RNA sample was fully reverse transcribed, so sequencing captured expressed TCRB transcripts. Sequencing was performed with immunoSEQ multiplex PCR; in TCRdb, only in-frame clones are kept and a portion is missing. The table includes about 620,000 clones, roughly a sixth detected once. General study points: Type 1 diabetes patients had fewer VDJ junction insertions and more deletions. Shorter templates might be favored by PCR, and equally so in patients and in controls.

Trimming took 0 bases from V and 4 from J; bases not matched to a gene: 7. The CDR3 is 17 amino acids. Germline CDR1 LGHNA, CDR2 YNFKEQ. The TCR sequence derives from a man aged 18 to 29 in good health. Sequencing was performed on naive CD4+ T cells from blood. The rearrangement joins TRBV4-2 to TRBJ2-3, with TRBD2 matching 10 bases. CDR3 sequence: CASSQDGAGGGADTQYF. The CDR3 DNA is TGTGCCAGCAGCCAAGATGGAGCGGGAGGGGGGGCAGATACGCAGTATTTT.